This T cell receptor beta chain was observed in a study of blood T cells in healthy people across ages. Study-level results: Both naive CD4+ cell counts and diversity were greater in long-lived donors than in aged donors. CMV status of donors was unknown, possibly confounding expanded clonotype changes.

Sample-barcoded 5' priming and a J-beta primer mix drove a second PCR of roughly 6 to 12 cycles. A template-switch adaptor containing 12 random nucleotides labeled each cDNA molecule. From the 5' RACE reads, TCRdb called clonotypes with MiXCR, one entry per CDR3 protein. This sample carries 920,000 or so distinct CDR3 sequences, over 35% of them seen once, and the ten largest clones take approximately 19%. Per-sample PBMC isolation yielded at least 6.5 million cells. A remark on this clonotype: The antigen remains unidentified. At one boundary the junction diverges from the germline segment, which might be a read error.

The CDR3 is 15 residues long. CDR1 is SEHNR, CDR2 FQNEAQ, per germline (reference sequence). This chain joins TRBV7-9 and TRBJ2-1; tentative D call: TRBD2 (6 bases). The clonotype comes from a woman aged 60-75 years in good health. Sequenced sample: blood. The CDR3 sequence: CASSLVAGLLNEQFF. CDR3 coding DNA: TGTGCCAGCAGTTTAGTGGCGGGATTGTTGAATGAGCAGTTCTTC.